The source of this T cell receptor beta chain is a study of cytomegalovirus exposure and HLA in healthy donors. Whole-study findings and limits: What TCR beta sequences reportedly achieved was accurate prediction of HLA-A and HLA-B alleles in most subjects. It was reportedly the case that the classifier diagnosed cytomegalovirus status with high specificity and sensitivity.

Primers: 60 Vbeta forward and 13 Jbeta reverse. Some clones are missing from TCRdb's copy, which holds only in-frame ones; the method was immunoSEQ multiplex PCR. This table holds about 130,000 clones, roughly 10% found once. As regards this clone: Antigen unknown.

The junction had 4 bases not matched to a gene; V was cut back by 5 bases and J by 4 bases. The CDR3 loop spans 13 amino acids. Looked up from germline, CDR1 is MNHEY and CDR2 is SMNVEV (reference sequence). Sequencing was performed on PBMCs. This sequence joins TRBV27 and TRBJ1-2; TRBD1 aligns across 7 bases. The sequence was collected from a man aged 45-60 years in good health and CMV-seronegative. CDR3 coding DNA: TGTGCCAGCAGTAGGACAGGCGCCTATGGCTACACCTTC. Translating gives CASSRTGAYGYTF.